This T cell receptor beta chain emerged from a study of CD8 T cells in ankylosing spondylitis. CDR3 size: 15 residues. V trimming: 5 bases; J trimming: 8 bases; junction bases outside the gene matches: 8. Germline V gives CDR1 MDHEN, CDR2 SYDVKM. TCRdb independently ran MiXCR on the 5' RACE reads; one entry per CDR3 protein. The sample lists about 320,000 distinct CDR3 sequences; 11% were seen once. This clonotype was picked up many times. The sequence was collected from a female donor with ankylosing spondylitis or in good health (not recorded which). The specimen was blood, either unsorted or a sorted T cell fraction (not recorded which). This chain joins TRBV28 and TRBJ1-4; the match to TRBD1 covers 10 bases. This CDR3 reads CASSVMGQGREKLFF. CDR3 DNA sequence: TGTGCCAGCAGTGTCATGGGACAGGGGAGGGAAAAACTGTTTTTT.